This TCR beta chain was sequenced during a study of T-cell memory formation after mild COVID-19 (dated by TCRdb to the early 2020s). General notes on the study: TCR sequence clusters from the two donors were found to be largely donor specific. The cohort comprised two young, previously healthy adult volunteers, one female and one male. In a couple of donors, T-cell clones that expanded and contracted after mild COVID-19 were followed by sequencing TCRalpha and TCRbeta repertoires longitudinally.

The CDR3 measures 11 amino acids from cysteine to phenylalanine. The only DNA kept is the CDR3, 33 bases in frame from the first base. The junction shows trimming of 1 base on V and 5 bases on J, plus 3 bases between the germline ends. CDR1 SEHNR and CDR2 FQNEAQ are derived from the germline V gene (reference sequence). PBMCs were isolated by Ficoll-Paque density gradient centrifugation. TCRdb names Illumina NovaSeq 6000 as the instrument used. TCRalpha and TCRbeta cDNA libraries were built by 5'RACE with constant-segment primers, adding sample barcodes and unique molecular identifiers. RNA was extracted from every sample with Trizol reagent. Amplification of the libraries took two PCR steps, and the second step added a second sample barcode plus Illumina TruSeq adapters. The libraries were sequenced on an Illumina NovaSeq using 2 x 150 bp paired-end reads. Regarding the original processing steps: The reads were demultiplexed and collapsed into UMI-guided consensus sequences using migec v1.2.7. With mixcr v2.1.11, UMI consensuses were aligned to TRA and TRB V and J templates and assembled into clonotypes. A clonotype was counted as expanded or contracted only when both edgeR and NoisET called the clonotype significant, with the noise models trained on biological replicates. For edgeR calls, the cutoffs were a false discovery rate-adjusted p below 0.01 and a log2 fold-change threshold of 1. As an exploratory analysis of dynamics, max-normalized trajectories of the 1000 most abundant clonotypes were examined by PCA with hierarchical clustering. The CD4 or CD8 phenotype of responding clones was assigned using the separately sequenced CD4+ and CD8+ repertoires. The raw public reads went through TCRdb reprocessing: fastp at Q25, MiXCR clone calling, in-frame beta chains kept. Here each entry gathers all rows of one CDR3 protein and keeps the most common genes and DNA. TCRdb's processing, not the authors' own work, is the source of the V and J calls. The sample table shows roughly 86,000 distinct CDR3 sequences, and more than 12% are seen once. Jointly, the top ten make up about 43% of the sample.

With respect to this clonotype: The antigen this receptor binds is unknown. No base qualities exist here, and no much larger clone lies one base off it.

General findings and caveats noted by the study authors: SARS-CoV-2 specificity was not confirmed for the second-wave clones peaking on day 37. The study included only a couple of mild cases, and larger cohorts that include severe cases with pre-infection samples were judged to be necessary. The detection of some responding clones in pre-infection memory suggests that pre-existing cross-reactive memory T cells joined the SARS-CoV-2 response. From day 15 to 85, contracting clones showed balanced CD4/CD8 phenotypes, whereas a second wave of clones that expanded from day 15 to 37 leaned towards CD4+. Contracting CD4+ clones were located mainly in the CM and EM memory subsets, whereas CD8+ clones were found to be enriched in EMRA.

The chain uses TRBV7-9 and TRBJ2-7; no D segment can be confidently identified. This TCR was recovered from a man aged 18 to 29 who had mild COVID-19 (a few samples of this study predate the infection). The sample titles of this study are shuffled in the database, so cell type and time point are left out; the donor was told from shared clones. The sequenced sample was PBMCs or a T cell subset sorted from them (not recorded which). CDR3 region: CASSLVHEQYF. The base sequence is TGTGCCAGCAGCTTAGTCCACGAGCAGTACTTC. The full variable domain, with segments outside the CDR3 supplied by the reference TRBV7-9 and TRBJ2-7 proteins, appears as DTGVSQNPRHKITKRGQNVTFRCDPISEHNRLYWYRQTLGQGPEFLTYFQNEAQLEKSRLLSDRFSAERPKGSFSTLEIQRTEQGDSAMYLCASSLVHEQYFGPGTRLTVT.